This T cell receptor beta chain was recorded in a study of T cells in Graves' hyperthyroidism and ophthalmopathy. Study context: Peripheral blood was secured at the point of initial diagnosis, before any treatment.

Germline CDR1 reads SGDLS; CDR2 reads YYNGEE. This CDR3 is built from 13 residues. Germline trimming cut 4 bases from V and 8 bases from J; bases unmatched to any gene: 6. General study points: Ophthalmopathy stood apart from stable hyperthyroidism in a 13 V-J model. Most thyroid clonotypes that were expanded above 0.001 also turned up in blood.

Amplification yielded TCR beta CDR3 regions, with RNA transcripts as the source. TCR CDR3 regions were first amplified by RT-PCR with HTBI primers. TCRdb reprocessed the multiplex PCR reads via MiXCR and lists one record per CDR3 protein. Of about 480,000 distinct CDR3 sequences listed, about an eighth are singletons. Exclusion of a patient resulted from uncontrolled infection, other autoimmune disease, pregnancy or lactation. Details on this clonotype: Its target is unknown.

The origin of this receptor is a woman between 18 and 29 years old with Graves' hyperthyroidism. The chain carries TRBV9 and TRBJ1-2, with 9 bases matching TRBD1. Sequencing used blood. The CDR3 reads CASSFGTGQGYTF. The CDR3 DNA reads as TGTGCCAGCAGCTTCGGGACAGGGCAGGGCTACACCTTC.